This T cell receptor beta chain originates from a study of tumor-infiltrating lymphocytes in primary liver carcinoma. The overall study: Resecting the tumor surgically was how the patients' primary liver carcinoma was treated. Men and women, 30 to 69 years of age, made up the patients.

Concerning this clonotype itself: Its antigen is unidentified.

Blood RNA was derived from unsorted whole blood, and germline DNA was extracted too. Findings and caveats of the study: The use of bulk unsorted samples meant that CD4+ and CD8+ repertoires were not compared.

Total RNA amounting to 500 ng was the source from which TCR beta cDNA was made with a constant-region primer. ARM-PCR was slightly modified, and three nested multiplex PCR rounds with it gave rise to the TCR beta libraries. A C-beta reverse primer and TRBV1-TRBV30 forward primers served in each of the first two PCR rounds, at ten to eleven cycles apiece. TCRdb independently ran MiXCR on the multiplex PCR reads; one entry per CDR3 protein. Altogether 330,000 or so distinct CDR3 sequences are present, 65% being singletons, with the ten largest covering about 6.5%. The CDR3 totals 15 residues. The V gene's germline CDR1 is SGHDT and CDR2 YYEEEE. Trimming removed 7 bases at V and 0 bases at J, with 16 bases between.

The material sequenced was peripheral blood. The V call is TRBV5-6, the J call TRBJ2-5, with D perhaps matching TRBD1 (5 bases). The receptor was isolated from a man aged 40-49 years with primary liver carcinoma and hepatitis B virus infection. The CDR3 DNA reads TGTGCCAGCGCCCAGGGCCGGACCGACCAAGAGACCCAGTACTTC. It yields the protein CASAQGRTDQETQYF. Looking up the rest from reference TRBV5-6 and TRBJ2-5 gives the full variable domain: DAGVTQSPTHLIKTRGQQVTLRCSPKSGHDTVSWYQQALGQGPQFIFQYYEEEERQRGNFPDRFSGHQFPNYSSELNVNALLLGDSALYLCASAQGRTDQETQYFGPGTRLLVL.